The clone carrying this T cell receptor beta chain was counted only a few times. Its antigen is not identified. This entry belongs to a study of T cell repertoires in aging, cancer and after chemotherapy. The overall study: Donors were grouped into six age bands spanning 30 or younger through 70 or older. Pre- and post-chemotherapy samples were paired from glioblastoma patients treated with temozolomide-based therapy.

TCR beta rearrangements were amplified from peripheral blood genomic DNA. Whole-study findings and limits: In each cancer cohort, median generation probability increased across chemotherapy, suggesting thymic output rebounded. In healthy donors, age-related TCR diversity loss mainly reflected lost richness.

V shed 6 bases and J shed 7 bases, with 22 bases lying between them. CDR3 length: 15 amino acids. Germline CDR1 and CDR2: DFQATT and SNEGSKA (reference sequence). Rearranged V-D-J TRB sequences were amplified with a mixed TRB-A/B primer pool. Each CDR3 protein is one row after TCRdb ran MiXCR on the multiplex PCR reads. The profile covers over 2,500 distinct CDR3 sequences, with 58% appearing a single time and about 37% taken by the ten largest. This clonotype originated in a human donor with a solid tumor. The V gene is TRBV20-1, the J gene TRBJ2-1, with D tentatively TRBD2 (5 bases). Sequencing used blood. In DNA form, the CDR3 reads TGCAGTGCAAGAACTAGTGTCGCCGGGGTGAATGAGCAGTTCTTC. Protein sequence: CSARTSVAGVNEQFF.